This is a list of T cell receptor beta chains from one sample in a study of identical twins. One entry per CDR3 protein results from TCRdb running MiXCR on the 5' RACE reads. Among 600,000 to 700,000 distinct CDR3 sequences listed, 20% to 25% were seen once. The same sample was also studied in work on T cells expressing NK-cell markers.

The sequenced sample was PBMCs. The receptors were gathered from a woman between 18 and 29 years old in good health. Each CDR3 is given with its conserved first and last residue. The D gene is left open where the match is weak. The size field is filled for only some rows; it gives once, few, many or a size class.

cdr3_aa cdr3_nt d_call j_call clone_size v_call
CASSLTRTTYEQYF TGTGCCAGCAGCTTAACTCGCACCACCTACGAGCAGTACTTC NA TRBJ2-7 few TRBV7-9
CCARGKAAGKFVYEQYF TGCTGCGCTAGGGGGAAGGCTGCGGGCAAGTTCGTCTACGAGCAGTACTTC NA TRBJ2-7 NA TRBV20-1
CASSETGTWPYEQYF TGTGCCAGCAGTGAAACCGGGACGTGGCCCTACGAGCAGTACTTC NA TRBJ2-7 NA TRBV6-1
CASSLVSGGKYEQYF TGCGCCAGCAGCTTGGTAAGCGGGGGAAAGTACGAGCAGTACTTC TRBD2 TRBJ2-7 NA TRBV5-1
CSARVNHYEQYF TGCAGTGCTAGAGTGAACCACTACGAGCAGTACTTC NA TRBJ2-7 few TRBV20-1
CASSLLRLAPTGELFF TGTGCCAGCAGTTTATTGAGGCTAGCTCCCACCGGGGAGCTGTTTTTT NA TRBJ2-2 NA TRBV27
CSAIRTSGEQYF TGCAGTGCTATCAGAACCTCGGGTGAGCAGTACTTC NA TRBJ2-7 NA TRBV20-1
CSATRAAQGHGYTF TGCAGTGCTACGCGGGCAGCCCAGGGTCATGGCTACACCTTC NA TRBJ1-2 few TRBV20-1
CASGHLRRQYEQFF TGTGCCAGCGGACATTTGAGGAGGCAATATGAGCAGTTCTTC NA TRBJ2-1 NA TRBV12-3/TRBV12-4
CASKPGLILRETQYF TGTGCCAGCAAGCCGGGACTTATCCTTCGGGAGACCCAGTACTTC NA TRBJ2-5 NA TRBV6-1
CASSLRQGRKTQYF TGTGCCAGCAGCCTAAGACAGGGAAGGAAGACCCAGTACTTC TRBD1 TRBJ2-5 NA TRBV7-9
CASSLGTPINSPLHF TGCGCCAGCAGTCTGGGGACGCCCATCAATTCACCCCTCCACTTT NA TRBJ1-6 few TRBV4-3
CASSMDSHRGYTF TGTGCCAGCTCAATGGACAGCCATCGGGGCTACACCTTC NA TRBJ1-2 NA TRBV18
CASTSSGRANTGELFF TGTGCCAGCACGTCTAGCGGGAGGGCGAACACCGGGGAGCTGTTTTTT TRBD2 TRBJ2-2 few TRBV6-2/TRBV6-3
CASSRQGRTGELFF TGTGCCAGCAGTCGACAGGGGAGAACCGGGGAGCTGTTTTTT TRBD1 TRBJ2-2 NA TRBV12-3/TRBV12-4
CASSAWTSGSLEQYF TGTGCCAGCAGTGCCTGGACTAGCGGGAGTCTCGAGCAGTACTTC TRBD2 TRBJ2-7 NA TRBV12-3/TRBV12-4
CSAGPRATEAFF TGCAGCGCCGGACCGCGGGCCACTGAAGCTTTCTTT NA TRBJ1-1 NA TRBV29-1
CASSLAVAGGPNEQFF TGCGCCAGCAGCTTGGCGGTAGCGGGAGGGCCCAATGAGCAGTTCTTC TRBD2 TRBJ2-1 once TRBV5-1
CSAITAGGNQPQHF TGCAGTGCTATAACGGCAGGGGGCAATCAGCCCCAGCATTTT NA TRBJ1-5 NA TRBV20-1
CSDPPPDRKETQYF TGCAGCGACCCTCCACCGGACAGAAAAGAGACCCAGTACTTC NA TRBJ2-5 few TRBV29-1
CASRWDRANYGYTF TGTGCCAGCAGGTGGGACAGAGCTAACTATGGCTACACCTTC TRBD1 TRBJ1-2 NA TRBV2
CSARDFSGAYYNEQFF TGCAGTGCTAGAGACTTCTCGGGAGCGTACTACAATGAGCAGTTCTTC NA TRBJ2-1 NA TRBV20-1
CASSQSPGYGADTEAFF TGCGCCAGCAGCCAATCTCCAGGGTACGGAGCGGACACTGAAGCTTTCTTT NA TRBJ1-1 few TRBV4-3
CASSFEGYNEQFF TGTGCCAGCAGTTTTGAGGGGTACAATGAGCAGTTCTTC NA TRBJ2-1 few TRBV27
CASSESGSVGDTQYF TGTGCCAGCAGTGAATCCGGATCGGTGGGAGATACGCAGTATTTT NA TRBJ2-3 NA TRBV25-1
CASSRTGAGTDTQYF TGTGCCAGCAGCCGGACAGGGGCCGGCACAGATACGCAGTATTTT TRBD1 TRBJ2-3 few TRBV6-1
CASSRNQSSRYNEQFF TGTGCCAGCAGCCGAAACCAGAGCAGCAGATACAATGAGCAGTTCTTC NA TRBJ2-1 few TRBV7-9
CSAGGRVAMDTQYF TGCAGTGCGGGGGGGAGGGTAGCGATGGATACGCAGTATTTT TRBD2 TRBJ2-3 many TRBV20-1
CASSLGFNNEQFF TGCGCCAGCAGCTTGGGATTTAACAATGAGCAGTTCTTC NA TRBJ2-1 many TRBV5-1
CASSQVTESSYEQYF TGTGCCAGCAGCCAAGTAACAGAGAGCTCCTACGAGCAGTACTTC NA TRBJ2-7 NA TRBV16
CSAMRDSRGTGELFF TGCAGTGCTATGAGGGACTCGCGGGGCACCGGGGAGCTGTTTTTT NA TRBJ2-2 many TRBV20-1
CASSLAGWEIVTDTQYF TGTGCCAGCAGTTTAGCGGGGTGGGAGATCGTGACAGATACGCAGTATTTT NA TRBJ2-3 few TRBV27
CARSPGLSCEEYF TGTGCCAGGAGCCCGGGGCTCAGCTGCGAGGAGTACTTC NA TRBJ2-7 NA TRBV7-8
CASSFGQVNGEQYF TGTGCCAGCAGCTTCGGACAGGTAAATGGCGAGCAGTACTTC TRBD1 TRBJ2-7 many TRBV7-9
CASSPMASAETQYF TGTGCCAGCAGCCCTATGGCGAGCGCAGAGACCCAGTACTTC NA TRBJ2-5 few TRBV7-3
CAISHSKNTEAFF TGTGCCATCAGTCATAGTAAAAACACTGAAGCTTTCTTT NA TRBJ1-1 few TRBV10-3
CASSHGTVHTEAFF TGTGCCAGCAGTCACGGGACAGTTCACACTGAAGCTTTCTTT TRBD1 TRBJ1-1 few TRBV12-3/TRBV12-4
CSVSGVSTWAGELFF TGCAGCGTCTCCGGGGTCTCGACATGGGCCGGGGAGCTGTTTTTT NA TRBJ2-2 NA TRBV29-1
CASSYSTGQGVDTEAFF TGTGCCAGCAGTTACTCGACCGGACAGGGGGTAGACACTGAAGCTTTCTTT TRBD1 TRBJ1-1 NA TRBV6-2/TRBV6-3
CASSRGVSKGETQYF TGTGCCAGCAGCAGAGGGGTTTCAAAGGGGGAGACCCAGTACTTC NA TRBJ2-5 few TRBV9
CASSPGDSDSYGYTF TGCGCCAGCAGCCCTGGGGACAGCGATTCCTATGGCTACACCTTC TRBD1 TRBJ1-2 NA TRBV5-1
CAISELGGNEQFF TGTGCCATCAGTGAGTTGGGAGGAAATGAGCAGTTCTTC NA TRBJ2-1 NA TRBV10-3
CSARGTSGDRNYEQYF TGCAGTGCTAGAGGGACTAGCGGGGACCGAAACTACGAGCAGTACTTC TRBD2 TRBJ2-7 few TRBV20-1
CASSTGQGSSGANVLTF TGCGCCAGCAGCACCGGACAGGGTAGCTCTGGGGCCAACGTCCTGACTTTC TRBD1 TRBJ2-6 NA TRBV5-1
CSVEEGRGPRSGANVLTF TGCAGCGTTGAAGAAGGGAGGGGGCCCCGCTCTGGGGCCAACGTCCTGACTTTC NA TRBJ2-6 NA TRBV29-1
CASSAQGLDDGYTF TGTGCCAGCAGTGCTCAGGGACTCGACGATGGCTACACCTTC NA TRBJ1-2 many TRBV12-3/TRBV12-4
CASSLESWGTHMENEQFF TGTGCCAGCAGCTTAGAAAGTTGGGGAACCCACATGGAAAATGAGCAGTTCTTC NA TRBJ2-1 NA TRBV13
CASSHSRGTGANEQFF TGCGCCAGCAGCCACTCTAGGGGGACAGGGGCCAATGAGCAGTTCTTC TRBD1 TRBJ2-1 many TRBV4-3
CASGLATQYF TGTGCCAGCGGACTGGCTACGCAGTATTTT NA TRBJ2-3 few TRBV6-5
CASSLGTGMSYNEQFF TGTGCCAGCAGCTTGGGGACAGGGATGTCCTACAATGAGCAGTTCTTC TRBD1 TRBJ2-1 NA TRBV5-5
CASSLSGLARAYEQYF TGCGCCAGCAGCTTGTCTGGACTAGCGCGCGCCTACGAGCAGTACTTC TRBD2 TRBJ2-7 NA TRBV5-1
CSVARDSNTEAFF TGCAGCGTTGCCCGGGACAGTAACACTGAAGCTTTCTTT TRBD1 TRBJ1-1 few TRBV29-1
CAFRARDEQYF NA NA TRBJ2-7 NA TRBV10-3
CASSATKADTEAFF TGTGCCAGCAGCGCGACGAAAGCTGACACTGAAGCTTTCTTT NA TRBJ1-1 few TRBV9
CSAPDRGYETQYF TGCAGTGCCCCGGACAGGGGATATGAGACCCAGTACTTC TRBD1 TRBJ2-5 NA TRBV20-1
CASSPAAGPRHVTEAFF TGCGCCAGCAGCCCGGCAGCAGGGCCAAGGCATGTGACTGAAGCTTTCTTT NA TRBJ1-1 many TRBV4-1